The rows below give T cell receptor beta chains drawn from one sample of a study of breast tumors, draining lymph nodes, adjacent tissues. Each CDR3 protein is one row after TCRdb ran MiXCR on the multiplex PCR reads. The data show 20,000 to 30,000 distinct CDR3 sequences, around 25% seen once. Sample: breast tumor tissue. These receptors all stem from a female donor with breast cancer. Some clones in this sample may be carry-over from other donors' samples. The CDR3 runs from the conserved cysteine through the conserved F or W. The order of the fields is CDR3 length, V gene, D gene, J gene, clone size, CDR3 DNA, CDR3 protein. D genes are given only for firm matches. For some rows the clone size is stated as once, few or many, or as a class when expanded; others skip it.

16	TRBV6-2/TRBV6-3	NA	TRBJ2-1	many	TGTGCCAGCAGTTACTCGAGGTCGGTGACGTACAATGAGCAGTTCTTC	CASSYSRSVTYNEQFF
14	TRBV5-4	TRBD2	TRBJ2-7	many	TGTGCCAGCAGCTTGACCGGGGGGGACTACGAGCAGTACTTC	CASSLTGGDYEQYF
16	TRBV27	TRBD1	TRBJ2-1	many	TGTGCCAGCAGTTTCCCCTGGACAGGGGAGGGCAATGAGCAGTTCTTC	CASSFPWTGEGNEQFF
15	TRBV6-1	NA	TRBJ2-6	many	TGTGCCAGCAGTGAGGGGATTTCTGGGGCCAACGTCCTGACTTTC	CASSEGISGANVLTF
13	TRBV5-1	NA	TRBJ2-5	many	TGCGCCAGCAGTACGGGGCGGCAAGAGACCCAGTACTTC	CASSTGRQETQYF
16	TRBV18	TRBD2	TRBJ2-7	many	TGTGCCAGCTCACCAGGCGCTAGCGGGAGAGCTTACGAGCAGTACTTC	CASSPGASGRAYEQYF
16	TRBV4-1	TRBD1	TRBJ1-3	many	TGCGCCAGCAGCCGCCAGGGACAGGGGAATGGAAACACCATATATTTT	CASSRQGQGNGNTIYF
16	TRBV27	TRBD2	TRBJ2-1	NA	TGTGCCAGCAGTTCCTCGGGAGGGGCTAGTGGCCATGAGCAGTTCTTC	CASSSSGGASGHEQFF
15	TRBV6-4	NA	TRBJ2-3	many	TGTGCCAGCAGTGACTCCACAGGGGAGGGAGATACGCAGTATTTT	CASSDSTGEGDTQYF
15	TRBV10-2	TRBD2	TRBJ2-3	many	TGCGCCAGCAGACGACTAGCGGGAGATCAAGATACGCAGTATTTT	CASRRLAGDQDTQYF
17	TRBV5-1	TRBD1	TRBJ1-6	many	TGCGCCAGCAGCTTTCGACCGCCGGGACAGGGAGAATCACCCCTCCACTTT	CASSFRPPGQGESPLHF
14	TRBV30	NA	TRBJ1-5	many	TGTGCCTGGAGTGTACAGGGAAATTATCAGCCCCAGCATTTT	CAWSVQGNYQPQHF
16	TRBV6-1	TRBD2	TRBJ2-7	many	TGTGCCAGCAGAAGTACTAGCGGGAGGGTCTCCTACGAGCAGTACTTC	CASRSTSGRVSYEQYF
13	TRBV30	NA	TRBJ2-1	many	TGTGCCTGGAGTGAATTCACCTACAATGAGCAGTTCTTC	CAWSEFTYNEQFF
15	TRBV12-3/TRBV12-4	TRBD1	TRBJ1-6	few	TGTGCCAGCAGTTTTTTGCAGGGGGGTAATTCACCCCTCCACTTT	CASSFLQGGNSPLHF
15	TRBV20-1	TRBD2	TRBJ2-1	many	TGCAGTGCTAGGGTACTAGCGGGAGTGCGTAATGAGCAGTTCTTC	CSARVLAGVRNEQFF
15	TRBV2	NA	TRBJ1-6	many	TGTGCCAGCAGCGCCCAACAGACTTATAATTCACCCCTCCACTTT	CASSAQQTYNSPLHF
15	TRBV4-1	NA	TRBJ2-1	many	TGCGCCAGCAGCCTCGGGGGACTGTCCTACAATGAGCAGTTCTTC	CASSLGGLSYNEQFF
15	TRBV20-1	TRBD2	TRBJ2-3	many	TGCAGTGCCACAGGTCGGGCTAGCGGACCGGATACGCAGTATTTT	CSATGRASGPDTQYF
15	TRBV28	TRBD1	TRBJ2-7	many	TGTGCCAGCAGTTTAAGGGGGACAGGGTCCTACGAGCAGTACTTC	CASSLRGTGSYEQYF
14	TRBV5-8	NA	TRBJ2-5	many	TGTGCCAGCAGCTTGGGGGCTCCAAAAGAGACCCAGTACTTC	CASSLGAPKETQYF
13	TRBV5-1	NA	TRBJ2-1	many	TGCGCCAGCAGCTTGCAGCTCGGCCATGAGCAGTTCTTC	CASSLQLGHEQFF
14	TRBV19	NA	TRBJ1-3	many	TGTGCCAGTAGTATTGGCCTCTCTGGAAACACCATATATTTT	CASSIGLSGNTIYF
14	TRBV12-3/TRBV12-4	TRBD2	TRBJ2-1	many	TGTGCCAGCAGTTTTTTCCGGGAGGAGGGTGAGCAGTTCTTC	CASSFFREEGEQFF
14	TRBV24-1	TRBD1	TRBJ2-7	NA	TGTGCCACCAGTGATGTAGGGACAGCGAACGAGCAGTACTTC	CATSDVGTANEQYF
16	TRBV6-5	NA	TRBJ1-2	many	TGTGCCAGCAGTACAGAAGTTGGGGGGCACGGCTATGGCTACACCTTC	CASSTEVGGHGYGYTF
14	TRBV24-1	NA	TRBJ2-7	many	TGTGCCACCAGTGCCGCGGGTGGGTCCCACGAGCAGTACTTC	CATSAAGGSHEQYF
13	TRBV30	NA	TRBJ2-1	many	TGTGCCTGGAGGGGGGGAGAGGTAAATGAGCAGTTCTTC	CAWRGGEVNEQFF
13	TRBV7-2	TRBD1	TRBJ2-7	NA	TGTGCCAGCAGCCCGGGGACAGATTACGAGCAGTACTTC	CASSPGTDYEQYF
17	TRBV7-9	NA	TRBJ2-1	many	TGTGCCAGCAGCCCCCGGAGGGGGAACGTCGGCTACAATGAGCAGTTCTTC	CASSPRRGNVGYNEQFF
16	TRBV4-1	TRBD2	TRBJ2-7	NA	TGCGCCGGCAGCCAATCTAGCGGCTCCATAGGTTACGAGCAGTGCTTC	CAGSQSSGSIGYEQCF
15	TRBV28	TRBD1	TRBJ2-7	many	TGTGCCAGCAACTATGGACAGGGTAACGCCTACGAGCAGTACTTC	CASNYGQGNAYEQYF
17	TRBV9	NA	TRBJ2-3	many	TGTGCCAGCAGCGGCGGGACAGCGCGAGTGGGCGTTAATACGCAGTATTTT	CASSGGTARVGVNTQYF
12	TRBV20-1	NA	TRBJ2-1	many	TGCAGTGCCAACTACGTACACAATGAGCAGTTCTTC	CSANYVHNEQFF
12	TRBV28	NA	TRBJ1-6	many	TGTGCCAGCAGTTTTACCGGGCCACCCCTCCACTTT	CASSFTGPPLHF
14	TRBV19	NA	TRBJ1-2	many	TGTGCCAGTAGTTCATGGACCGGGGGTGATGGCTACACCTTC	CASSSWTGGDGYTF
16	TRBV6-6	NA	TRBJ2-1	many	TGTGCCAGCAGTTACGGAGGCGGACTCCGAACCAATGAGCAGTTCTTC	CASSYGGGLRTNEQFF
13	TRBV28	TRBD1	TRBJ1-3	NA	TGTGCCAGCAAGGACAGGGGAGGAAACACCATATATTTT	CASKDRGGNTIYF
13	TRBV27	NA	TRBJ2-7	many	TGTGCCAGCACTTGGGTCCTTCACTACGAGCAGTACTTC	CASTWVLHYEQYF
13	TRBV2	NA	TRBJ1-1	NA	TGTGCCAGCAGCGCAGGGGAAGGCACTGAAGCTTTCTTT	CASSAGEGTEAFF
15	TRBV30	NA	TRBJ2-3	many	TGTGCCTGGAGTGTACCCGGGGCAAGCACAGATACGCAGTATTTT	CAWSVPGASTDTQYF
13	TRBV28	NA	TRBJ2-7	many	TGTGCCAGCAGTTTAACACAGGGCAACGAGCAGTACTTC	CASSLTQGNEQYF
16	TRBV5-1	NA	TRBJ1-2	NA	TGCGTCAGCAGCTTTATTCGGGTACAGGGAACCTATGGCTACACCTTC	CVSSFIRVQGTYGYTF
19	TRBV20-1	TRBD2	TRBJ2-2	many	TGCAGTGCTAGATTGTTTCTTGCTAGCGGGAGGTCCTTTGGCGGGGAGCTGTTTTTT	CSARLFLASGRSFGGELFF
15	TRBV28	NA	TRBJ2-3	NA	TGTGCCAGCTCTCCTTGGGGGGGCCCCACAGATACGCAGTATTTT	CASSPWGGPTDTQYF
11	TRBV30	NA	TRBJ2-5	many	TGTGCCTGGAGTCCCTCGGGGACCCAGTACTTC	CAWSPSGTQYF
14	TRBV28	TRBD2	TRBJ2-2	medium-sized	TGTGCCACCGAAAGCGGGAGTGGGACCGGGGAGCTGTTTTTT	CATESGSGTGELFF
13	TRBV6-6	TRBD2	TRBJ2-7	many	TGTGCCAGCAATTACGGGGAGGGGTTATTGCAGTACTTC	CASNYGEGLLQYF
15	TRBV12-3/TRBV12-4	NA	TRBJ2-3	many	TGTGCCAGCAGTTTACGGCGGACCAGTATCGATACGCAGTATTTT	CASSLRRTSIDTQYF
16	TRBV9	TRBD2	TRBJ2-3	NA	TGTGCCAGCAGCGTAGGACTAGCGGGAGTTACAGATACGCAGTATTTT	CASSVGLAGVTDTQYF
13	TRBV28	NA	TRBJ1-4	few	TGTGCCAGCCGGACAGAGAATAATGAAAAACTGTTTTTT	CASRTENNEKLFF
13	TRBV6-5	NA	TRBJ2-1	many	TGTGCCAGTGCGTTGGGGTCCGACAATGAGCAGTTCTTC	CASALGSDNEQFF
13	TRBV20-1	NA	TRBJ2-7	many	TGCAGTGCTGCCGGGGTAGGGGCCTACGAGCAGTACTTC	CSAAGVGAYEQYF
18	TRBV2	TRBD2	TRBJ2-2	many	TGTGCCAGCATTCAACGACTAGCGGGAGGAGGTAGCACCGGGGAGCTGTTTTTT	CASIQRLAGGGSTGELFF
14	TRBV6-5	NA	TRBJ2-5	many	TGTGCCAGCGGCAACCTCAGGGGTCAAGAGACCCAGTACTTC	CASGNLRGQETQYF
16	TRBV5-1	NA	TRBJ1-6	NA	TGCGCCAGCAGCTTGGAACCCGGCAGGGGCACGGCACCCCTCCACTTT	CASSLEPGRGTAPLHF
15	TRBV5-5	NA	TRBJ1-2	many	TGTGCCAGCAGCTTGTGGGGGGGCGCGTCTGATGGCTACACCTTC	CASSLWGGASDGYTF